This T cell receptor beta chain stems from a study of monozygotic twins with inflammatory bowel disease. Study-wide findings and caveats: For IBD patients, clonotypes shared with others were fewer than for healthy twins, especially with disease activity. No one strong IBD-associated signal or clonotype was supported.

Nested amplification of TCRalpha and TCRbeta cDNA involved two PCRs of approximately 16 and 10 cycles. TCRdb reprocessed the 5' RACE reads; each CDR3 protein has one entry and no DNA is given. Recorded for this sample: about 380,000 distinct CDR3 sequences. This CDR3 is 13 amino acids long. In germline, CDR1 is SGHTA, CDR2 FQGNSA. Remarks on this clonotype: The antigen remains undetermined.

The V gene is TRBV7-2, the J gene TRBJ1-4; TCRdb designates TRBD1, a call that cannot be tested without DNA. What was sequenced was blood. This clonotype was obtained from a human donor with ulcerative colitis or Crohn's disease, or a healthy co-twin of an affected twin (not recorded which). The CDR3 spells CASSLGTGRKLFF.